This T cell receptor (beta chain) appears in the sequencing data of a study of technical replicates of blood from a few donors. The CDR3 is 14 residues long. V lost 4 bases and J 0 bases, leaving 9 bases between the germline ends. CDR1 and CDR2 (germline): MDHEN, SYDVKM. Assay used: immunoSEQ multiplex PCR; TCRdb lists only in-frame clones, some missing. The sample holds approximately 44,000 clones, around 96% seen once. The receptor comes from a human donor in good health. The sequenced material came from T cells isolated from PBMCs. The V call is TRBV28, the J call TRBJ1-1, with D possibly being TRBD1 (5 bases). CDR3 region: CASSSTAMNTEAFF. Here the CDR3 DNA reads TGTGCCAGCAGTTCGACAGCAATGAACACTGAAGCTTTCTTT.